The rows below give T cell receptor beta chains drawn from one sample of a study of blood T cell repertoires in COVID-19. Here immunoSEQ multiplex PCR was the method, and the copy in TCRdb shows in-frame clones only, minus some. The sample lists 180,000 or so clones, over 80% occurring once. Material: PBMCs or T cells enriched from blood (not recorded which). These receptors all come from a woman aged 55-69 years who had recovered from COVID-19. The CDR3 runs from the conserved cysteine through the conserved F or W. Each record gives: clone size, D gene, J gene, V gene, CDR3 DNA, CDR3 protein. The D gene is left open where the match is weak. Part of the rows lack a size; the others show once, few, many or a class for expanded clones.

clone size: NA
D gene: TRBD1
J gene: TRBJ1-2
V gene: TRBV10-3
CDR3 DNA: TGTGCCATCAATCCGGCCGGGGGACAGAACTATGGCTACACCTTC
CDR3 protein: CAINPAGGQNYGYTF

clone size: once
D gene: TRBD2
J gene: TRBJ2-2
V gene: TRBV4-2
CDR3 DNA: TGTGCCAGCAGCCAGATGACTAGCGGCGACACCGGGGAGCTGTTTTTT
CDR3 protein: CASSQMTSGDTGELFF

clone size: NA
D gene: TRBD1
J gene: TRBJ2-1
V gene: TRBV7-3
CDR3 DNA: TGTGCCAGCAGCCTGGACAGGAACAATGAGCAGTTCTTC
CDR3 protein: CASSLDRNNEQFF

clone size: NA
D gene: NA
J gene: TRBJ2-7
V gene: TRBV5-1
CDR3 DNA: TGCGCCAGCAGCTTGGAAAACAGAAACACCTACGAGCAGTACTTC
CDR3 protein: CASSLENRNTYEQYF

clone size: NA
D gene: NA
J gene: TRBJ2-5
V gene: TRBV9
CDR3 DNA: TGTGCCAGCAGCCCCCGGTTAATGAGGGAAGAGACCCAGTACTTC
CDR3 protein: CASSPRLMREETQYF

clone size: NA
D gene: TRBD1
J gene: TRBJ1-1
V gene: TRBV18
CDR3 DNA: TGTGCCAGCTCACCCCGACAGGGAGGCACTGAAGCTTTCTTT
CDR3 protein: CASSPRQGGTEAFF

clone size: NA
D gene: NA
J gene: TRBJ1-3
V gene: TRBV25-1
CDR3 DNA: TGTGCCAGCCAGTTCGGAAACACCATATATTTT
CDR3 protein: CASQFGNTIYF

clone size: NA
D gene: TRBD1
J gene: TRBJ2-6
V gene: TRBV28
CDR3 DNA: TGTGCCAGCAGTACCGGGACAGCCTTCTCTGGGGCCAACGTCCTGACTTTC
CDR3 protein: CASSTGTAFSGANVLTF

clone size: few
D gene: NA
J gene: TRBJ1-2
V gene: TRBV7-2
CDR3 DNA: TGTGCCAGCACCCCCGTTCGCGGGGCCGGCTATGGCTACACCTTC
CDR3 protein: CASTPVRGAGYGYTF

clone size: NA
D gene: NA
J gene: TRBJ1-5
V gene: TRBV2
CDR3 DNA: TGTGCCAGCAGTGAAGCAGCGGGGGCGAATCAGCCCCAGCATTTT
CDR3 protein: CASSEAAGANQPQHF

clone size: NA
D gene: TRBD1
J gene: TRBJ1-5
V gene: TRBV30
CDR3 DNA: TGTGCCTGGAGTCCCACAGGGGTTCAGCCCCAGCATTTT
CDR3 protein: CAWSPTGVQPQHF

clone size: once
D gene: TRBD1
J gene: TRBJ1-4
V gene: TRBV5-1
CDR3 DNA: TGCGCCAGCAGCTTGGGGGTCGGACAGGGGTATGAAAAACTGTTTTTT
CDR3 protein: CASSLGVGQGYEKLFF

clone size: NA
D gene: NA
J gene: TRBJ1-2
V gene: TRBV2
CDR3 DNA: TGTGCCAGCAGTGACCAGGGGACCTATGGCTACACCTTC
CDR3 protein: CASSDQGTYGYTF

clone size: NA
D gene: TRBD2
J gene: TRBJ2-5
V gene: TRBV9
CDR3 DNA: TGTGCCAGCAGCGGAGCTGGTCGCGGGGGGGCCGTAGGAGAGACCCAGTACTTC
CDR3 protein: CASSGAGRGGAVGETQYF

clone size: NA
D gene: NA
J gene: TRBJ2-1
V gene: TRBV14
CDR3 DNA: TGTGCCACCGGACAGTTGGTCAATGAGCAGTTCTTC
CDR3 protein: CATGQLVNEQFF

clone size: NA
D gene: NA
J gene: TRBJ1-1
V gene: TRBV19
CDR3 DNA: TGTGCCAGTAGCCCCGGGGGAGGGAACACTGAAGCTTTCTTT
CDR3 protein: CASSPGGGNTEAFF

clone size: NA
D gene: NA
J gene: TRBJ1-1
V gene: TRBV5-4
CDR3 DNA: TGTGCCAGCAGCTTGGAGGGAGGATCCACTGAAGCTTTCTTT
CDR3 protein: CASSLEGGSTEAFF

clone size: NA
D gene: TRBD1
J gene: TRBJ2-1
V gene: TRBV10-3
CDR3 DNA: TGTGCCATCAGTCTGGACAGGGGAAATGAGCAGTTCTTC
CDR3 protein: CAISLDRGNEQFF

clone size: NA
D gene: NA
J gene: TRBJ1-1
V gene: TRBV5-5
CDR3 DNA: TGTGCCAGCAACCTAAGGGCAGGGATGACTGAAGCTTTCTTT
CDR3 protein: CASNLRAGMTEAFF

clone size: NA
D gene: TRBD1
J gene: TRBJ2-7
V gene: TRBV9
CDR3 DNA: TGTGCCAGCAGCGTAGGGCAGGGGGTTTACGAGCAGTACTTC
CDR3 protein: CASSVGQGVYEQYF

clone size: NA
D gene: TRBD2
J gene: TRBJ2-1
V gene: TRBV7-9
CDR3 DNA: TGTGCCAGCAGCGGGTTTCTAGCGGGACACAATGAGCAGTTCTTC
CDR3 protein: CASSGFLAGHNEQFF

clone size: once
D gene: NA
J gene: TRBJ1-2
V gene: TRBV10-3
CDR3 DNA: TGTGCCATCAGTTACGCCCTCAAGGGGAACTATGGCTACACCTTC
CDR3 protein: CAISYALKGNYGYTF

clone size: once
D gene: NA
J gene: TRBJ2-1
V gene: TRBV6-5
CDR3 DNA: TGTGCCAGCAGCGTATCCGGTGAGCAGTTCTTC
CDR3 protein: CASSVSGEQFF

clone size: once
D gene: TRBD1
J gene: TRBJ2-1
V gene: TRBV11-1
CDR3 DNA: TGTGCCAGCAGCTTAGAACAGGGGGGCTACAATGAGCAGTTCTTC
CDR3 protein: CASSLEQGGYNEQFF

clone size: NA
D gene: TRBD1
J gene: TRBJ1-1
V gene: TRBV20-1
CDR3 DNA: TGCAGAGTGGACAGGAATGTTGAAGCTTTCTTT
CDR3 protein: CRVDRNVEAFF

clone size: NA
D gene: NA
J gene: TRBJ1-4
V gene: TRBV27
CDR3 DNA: TGTGCCAGCAGTTCCCCATCCAGGGGAGAAAAACTGTTTTTT
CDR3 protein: CASSSPSRGEKLFF

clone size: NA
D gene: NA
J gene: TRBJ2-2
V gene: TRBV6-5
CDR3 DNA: TGTGCCAGCAGGCCGCCGGGAAACACCGGGGAGCTGTTTTTT
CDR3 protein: CASRPPGNTGELFF

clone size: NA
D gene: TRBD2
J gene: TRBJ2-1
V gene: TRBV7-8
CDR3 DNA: TGTGCCAGCAGCTTACAGCGGGAAATGGGTGAGCAGTTCTTC
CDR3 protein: CASSLQREMGEQFF

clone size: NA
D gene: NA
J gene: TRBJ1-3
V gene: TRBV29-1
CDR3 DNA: TGCAGCGTTTGGGCAGCCTCTGGAAACACCATATATTTT
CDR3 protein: CSVWAASGNTIYF

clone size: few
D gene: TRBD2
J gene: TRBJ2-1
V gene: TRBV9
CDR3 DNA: TGTGCCAGCAGCGTAGCTACGACTAGCGGGAGGGCCTTCTACAATGAGCAGTTCTTC
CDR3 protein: CASSVATTSGRAFYNEQFF

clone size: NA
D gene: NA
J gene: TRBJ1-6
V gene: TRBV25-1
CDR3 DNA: TGTGCCAGCAGACCTGGGGACAACTTGGGGAATTCACCCCTCCACTTT
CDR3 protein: CASRPGDNLGNSPLHF

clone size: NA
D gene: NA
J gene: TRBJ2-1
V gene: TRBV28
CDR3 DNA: TGTGCCAGCAGTACGACAGCCCTAAAGAGGTCCTACAATGAGCAGTTCTTC
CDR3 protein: CASSTTALKRSYNEQFF

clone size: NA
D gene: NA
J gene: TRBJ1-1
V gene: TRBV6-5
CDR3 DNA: TGTGCCTTACAGGGCGAGACTGAAGCTTTCTTT
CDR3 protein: CALQGETEAFF

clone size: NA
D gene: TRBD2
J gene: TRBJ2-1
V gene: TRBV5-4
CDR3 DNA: TGTGCCAGCAGCTTGGCGGGACTAGCAGAGGGTAATGAGCAGTTCTTC
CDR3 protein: CASSLAGLAEGNEQFF

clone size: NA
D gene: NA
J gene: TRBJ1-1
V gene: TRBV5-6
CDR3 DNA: TGTGCCAGCAGCTTAAGGGGTGACACTGAAGCTTTCTTT
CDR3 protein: CASSLRGDTEAFF

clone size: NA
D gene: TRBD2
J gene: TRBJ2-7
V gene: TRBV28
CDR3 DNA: TGTGCCAGCAACACTCGCGAGACTAGCGGCCTCTACGAGCAGTACTTC
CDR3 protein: CASNTRETSGLYEQYF

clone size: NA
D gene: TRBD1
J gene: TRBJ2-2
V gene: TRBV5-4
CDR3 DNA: TGTGCCAGCAGCTCGGGGACAGCGAACACCGGGGAGCTGTTTTTT
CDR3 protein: CASSSGTANTGELFF

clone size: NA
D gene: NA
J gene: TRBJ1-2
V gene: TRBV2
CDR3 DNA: TGTGCCAGCAGTGAGGGCAGGCTTAACTATGGCTACACCTTC
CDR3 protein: CASSEGRLNYGYTF

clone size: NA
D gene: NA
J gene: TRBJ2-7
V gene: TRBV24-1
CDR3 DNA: TGTGCCACCAGTGAGGGCGACGGAGGCGAGCAGTACTTC
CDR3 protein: CATSEGDGGEQYF

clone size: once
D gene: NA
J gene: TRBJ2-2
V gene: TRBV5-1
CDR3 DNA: TGCGCCAGCAGACAGGGAAAGGGGGAGCTGTTTTTT
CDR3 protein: CASRQGKGELFF

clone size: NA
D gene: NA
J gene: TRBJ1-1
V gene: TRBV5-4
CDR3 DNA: TGTGCCAGCACCAGTCTCGGGTCCGGTGGGAGGGCTTTCTTT
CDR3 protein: CASTSLGSGGRAFF

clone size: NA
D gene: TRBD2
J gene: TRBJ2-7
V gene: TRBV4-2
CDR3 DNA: TGTGCCAGCAGCCAAGATGGCCGGGGGGGCCTCGAGCAGTACTTC
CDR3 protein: CASSQDGRGGLEQYF

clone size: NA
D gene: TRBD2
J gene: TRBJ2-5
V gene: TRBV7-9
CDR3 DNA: TGTGCCAGCAGCTTAACTGGGGGGGTAGAGACCCAGTACTTC
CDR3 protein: CASSLTGGVETQYF